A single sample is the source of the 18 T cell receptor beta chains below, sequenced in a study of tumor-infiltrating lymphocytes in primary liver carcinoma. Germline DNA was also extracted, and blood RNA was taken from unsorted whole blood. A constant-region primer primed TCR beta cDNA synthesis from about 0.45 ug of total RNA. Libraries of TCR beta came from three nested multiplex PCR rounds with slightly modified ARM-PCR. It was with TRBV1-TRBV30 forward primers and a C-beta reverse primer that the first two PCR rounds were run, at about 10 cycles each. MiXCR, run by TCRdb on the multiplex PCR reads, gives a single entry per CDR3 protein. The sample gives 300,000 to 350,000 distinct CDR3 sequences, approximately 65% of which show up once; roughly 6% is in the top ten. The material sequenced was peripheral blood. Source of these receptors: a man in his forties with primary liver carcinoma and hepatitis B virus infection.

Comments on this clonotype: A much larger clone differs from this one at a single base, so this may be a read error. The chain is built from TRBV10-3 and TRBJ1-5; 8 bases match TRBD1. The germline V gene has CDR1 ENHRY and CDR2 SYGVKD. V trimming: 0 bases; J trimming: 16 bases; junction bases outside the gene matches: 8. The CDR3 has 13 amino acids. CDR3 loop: CAISESDRGLAHF. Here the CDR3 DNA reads TGTGCCATCAGTGAGTCAGACAGGGGCCTAGCTCATTTT.

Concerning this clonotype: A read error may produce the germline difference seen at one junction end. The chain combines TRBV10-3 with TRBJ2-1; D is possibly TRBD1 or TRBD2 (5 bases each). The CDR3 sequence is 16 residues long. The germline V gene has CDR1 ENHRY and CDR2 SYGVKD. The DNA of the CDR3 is TGTGCCATCAGTGAGTCGGCCGGGACGGGGCCTAATGAGCAGTCCTTC. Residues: CAISESAGTGPNEQSF.

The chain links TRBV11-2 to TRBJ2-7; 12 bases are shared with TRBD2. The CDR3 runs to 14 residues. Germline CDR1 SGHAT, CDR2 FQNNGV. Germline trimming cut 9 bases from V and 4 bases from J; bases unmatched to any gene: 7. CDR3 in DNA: TGTGCCAGTTCCAGTCTAGCGGGAGGGTACGAGCAGTACTTC. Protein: CASSSLAGGYEQYF.

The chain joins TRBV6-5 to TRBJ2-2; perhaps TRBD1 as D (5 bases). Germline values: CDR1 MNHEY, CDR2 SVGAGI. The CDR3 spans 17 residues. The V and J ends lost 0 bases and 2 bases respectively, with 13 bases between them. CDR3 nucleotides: TGTGCCAGCAGTTACTCGCTCCCGGACATCAACACCGGGGAGCTGTTTTTT. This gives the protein CASSYSLPDINTGELFF.

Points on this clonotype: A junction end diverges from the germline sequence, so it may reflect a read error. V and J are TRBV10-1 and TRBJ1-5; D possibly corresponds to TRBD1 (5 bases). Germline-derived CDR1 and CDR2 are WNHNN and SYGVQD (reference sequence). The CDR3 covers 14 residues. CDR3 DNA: TGCGCCAACAGTGAGTCGGGACTTCACCAGCCCCAGCATTTT. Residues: CANSESGLHQPQHF.

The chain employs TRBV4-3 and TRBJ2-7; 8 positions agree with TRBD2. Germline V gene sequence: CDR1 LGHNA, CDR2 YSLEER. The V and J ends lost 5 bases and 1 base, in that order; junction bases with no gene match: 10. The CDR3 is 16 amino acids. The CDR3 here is CASSSELAVTSYEQYF. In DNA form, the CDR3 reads TGCGCCAGCAGCTCGGAACTAGCGGTCACATCCTACGAGCAGTACTTC.

The CDR3 bases are TGTGCCAGCAGTTCCGGCAATCAGCCCCAGCATTTT. Its translation: CASSSGNQPQHF. The chain has TRBV28 and TRBJ1-5, with D hard to call. The CDR3 contains 12 residues. Germline CDR1 and CDR2: MDHEN and SYDVKM. Trimming cost V 4 bases and J 2 bases, with 3 bases left between them.

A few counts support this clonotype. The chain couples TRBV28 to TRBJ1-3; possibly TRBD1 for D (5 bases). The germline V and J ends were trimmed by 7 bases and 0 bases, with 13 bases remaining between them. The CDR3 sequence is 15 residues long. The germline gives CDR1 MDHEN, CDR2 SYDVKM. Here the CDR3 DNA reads TGTGCCAGCACAGACAGACTAATCTCTGGAAACACCATATATTTT. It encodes CASTDRLISGNTIYF.

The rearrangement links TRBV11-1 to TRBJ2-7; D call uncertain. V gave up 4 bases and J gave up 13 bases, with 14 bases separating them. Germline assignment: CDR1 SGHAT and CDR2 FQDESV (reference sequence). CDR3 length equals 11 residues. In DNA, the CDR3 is TGTGCCAGCAGCTACCGTCACGAGCTTTACTTC. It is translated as CASSYRHELYF.

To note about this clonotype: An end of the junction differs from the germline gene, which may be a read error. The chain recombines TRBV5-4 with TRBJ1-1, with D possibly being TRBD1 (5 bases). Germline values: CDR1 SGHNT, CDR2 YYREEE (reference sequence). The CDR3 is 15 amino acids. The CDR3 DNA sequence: TGTGCCGGCAGCTTGTGGGTCGGGGGATACACTGAAGCTTTCTTT. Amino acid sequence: CAGSLWVGGYTEAFF.

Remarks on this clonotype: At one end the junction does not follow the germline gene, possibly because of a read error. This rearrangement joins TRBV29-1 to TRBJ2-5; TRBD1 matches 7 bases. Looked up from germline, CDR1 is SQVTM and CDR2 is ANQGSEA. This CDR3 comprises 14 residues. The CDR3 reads CSVQQGTVGETQYF. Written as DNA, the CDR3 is TGCAGCGTACAACAGGGGACCGTCGGGGAGACCCAATACTTC.

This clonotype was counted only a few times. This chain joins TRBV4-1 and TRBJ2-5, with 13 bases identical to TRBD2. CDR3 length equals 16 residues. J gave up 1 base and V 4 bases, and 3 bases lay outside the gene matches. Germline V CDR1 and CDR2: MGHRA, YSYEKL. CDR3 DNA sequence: TGCGCCAGCAGCCTTCGACTAGCGGGAGGCCAAGAGACCCAGTACTTC. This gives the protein CASSLRLAGGQETQYF.

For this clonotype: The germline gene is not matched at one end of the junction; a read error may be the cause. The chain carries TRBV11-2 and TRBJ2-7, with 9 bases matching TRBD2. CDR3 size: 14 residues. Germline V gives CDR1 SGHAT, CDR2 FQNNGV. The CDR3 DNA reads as TGTGCTAGCAGCCCCTCTAGCGGGAACTACGAGCAGTACTTC. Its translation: CASSPSSGNYEQYF. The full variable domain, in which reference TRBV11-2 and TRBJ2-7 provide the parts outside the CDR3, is EAGVAQSPRYKIIEKRQSVAFWCNPISGHATLYWYQQILGQGPKLLIQFQNNGVVDDSQLPKDRFSAERLKGVDSTLKIQPAKLEDSAVYLCASSPSSGNYEQYFGPGTRLTVT.

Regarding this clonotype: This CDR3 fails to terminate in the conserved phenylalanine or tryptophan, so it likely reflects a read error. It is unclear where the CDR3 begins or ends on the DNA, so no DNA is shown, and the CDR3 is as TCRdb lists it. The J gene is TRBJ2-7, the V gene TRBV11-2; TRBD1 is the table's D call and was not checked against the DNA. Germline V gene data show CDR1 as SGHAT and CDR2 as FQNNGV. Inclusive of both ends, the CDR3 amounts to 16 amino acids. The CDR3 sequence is CASSLVVAGASYEKYL.

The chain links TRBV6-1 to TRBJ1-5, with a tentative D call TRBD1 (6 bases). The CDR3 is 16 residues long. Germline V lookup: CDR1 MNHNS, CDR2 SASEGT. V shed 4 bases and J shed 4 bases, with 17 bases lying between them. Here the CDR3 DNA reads TGTGCCAGCAGTGTTAGACGGGGGGCGAGAAATCAGCCCCAGCATTTT. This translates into CASSVRRGARNQPQHF.

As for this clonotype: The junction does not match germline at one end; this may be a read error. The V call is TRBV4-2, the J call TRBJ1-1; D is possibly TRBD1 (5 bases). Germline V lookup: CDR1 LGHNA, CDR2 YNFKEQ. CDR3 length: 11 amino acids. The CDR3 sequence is CASRLGTEPFF. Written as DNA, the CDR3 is TGTGCCAGCAGATTGGGGACTGAACCTTTCTTT.

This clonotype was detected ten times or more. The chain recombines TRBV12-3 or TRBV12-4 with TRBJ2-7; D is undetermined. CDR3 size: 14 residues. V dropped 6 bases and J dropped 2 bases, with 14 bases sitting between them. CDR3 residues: CASSRQSPTYEQYF. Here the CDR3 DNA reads TGTGCCAGCAGCAGACAAAGCCCCACCTACGAGCAGTACTTC.

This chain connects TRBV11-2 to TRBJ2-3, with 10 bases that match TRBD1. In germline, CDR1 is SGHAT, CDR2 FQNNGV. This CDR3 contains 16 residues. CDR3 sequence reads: CASGLRPPGQGDTQYF. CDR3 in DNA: TGTGCTAGCGGCTTACGACCCCCGGGACAGGGGGATACGCAGTATTTT.